The 31 T cell receptor beta chains reported below all come from one sample, sequenced in a study of CD8 T cells in ankylosing spondylitis. A single record per CDR3 protein comes from TCRdb applying MiXCR to the 5' RACE reads. The sample shows about 400,000 distinct CDR3 sequences, around 22% of them seen only once. Their target antigens are unknown. Findings and limits, study-wide: A TCR beta motif made of fewer than ten highly homologous variants seemed typical of ankylosing spondylitis blood.

The sequencing input was blood, either unsorted or a sorted T cell fraction (not recorded which). The receptors derive from a male donor with ankylosing spondylitis.

There are a few counts of this clonotype. This chain connects TRBV5-1 to TRBJ1-2; D not resolved. The CDR3 has 13 residues. The germline gives CDR1 SGHRS, CDR2 YFSETQ. Trimming left V 4 bases short and J 8 bases short, with 15 bases between. The CDR3 DNA reads as TGCGCCAGCAGCCTGAGAGGGCCGGTCGGCTACACCTTC. This codes for CASSLRGPVGYTF.

This sequence joins TRBV14 and TRBJ2-1, with D possibly being TRBD2 (7 bases). Between the trimmed V and J ends, which lost 5 bases and 6 bases, there was a span of 23 bases. The CDR3 totals 17 residues. Germline values: CDR1 SGHDN, CDR2 FVKESK. The CDR3 here is CASSSQDWGRGVNEQFF. CDR3 coding DNA: TGTGCCAGCAGCTCACAAGACTGGGGGAGGGGGGTCAATGAGCAGTTCTTC.

At least ten counts were recorded for this clonotype. This chain uses TRBV14 with TRBJ2-5, with D hard to call. CDR1 is SGHDN, CDR2 FVKESK, per germline. V was clipped by 0 bases and J by 7 bases, with 18 bases between them. The CDR3 runs to 16 residues. The CDR3 bases are TGTGCCAGCAGCCAAGATGGTACAGCCTCCGTCGGGACCCAGTACTTC. Encoded protein: CASSQDGTASVGTQYF. Based on the CDR3 plus reference TRBV14 and TRBJ2-5, the full variable domain is EAGVTQFPSHSVIEKGQTVTLRCDPISGHDNLYWYRRVMGKEIKFLLHFVKESKQDESGMPNNRFLAERTGGTYSTLKVQPAELEDSGVYFCASSQDGTASVGTQYFGPGTRLLVL.

This clonotype was seen a handful of times. This chain uses TRBV24-1 with TRBJ2-1; 8 nucleotides align to TRBD2. Per the germline V gene, CDR1 is KGHDR and CDR2 is SFDVKD. The V gene end was trimmed by 12 bases and the J gene end by 4 bases; junction bases not matched to a gene: 7. The CDR3 consists of 13 residues. This CDR3 is CASGLADYNEQFF. The CDR3 coding sequence is TGTGCCTCAGGACTAGCAGATTACAATGAGCAGTTCTTC.

This rearrangement joins TRBV29-1 to TRBJ1-1; 7 bases match TRBD1. The CDR3 length is 12 residues. V lost 8 bases to trimming and J lost 3 bases; unmatched junction nucleotides: 6. The germline gives CDR1 SQVTM, CDR2 ANQGSEA. The CDR3 protein is CSFRQGYTEAFF. The CDR3 region has the DNA TGCAGCTTCAGACAGGGATACACTGAAGCTTTCTTT.

This clonotype came up a few times. V and J are TRBV6-2 or TRBV6-3 and TRBJ2-3; D might be TRBD2 (5 bases). Germline lookup yields CDR1 MNHEY and CDR2 SVGEGT. V was shortened by 5 bases and J by 2 bases, with 20 bases between the two germline ends. This CDR3 contains 17 residues. CDR3 amino acids: CASSPGRWETLTDTQYF. For the CDR3, the DNA is TGTGCCAGCAGTCCCGGCCGGTGGGAGACACTCACAGATACGCAGTATTTT.

This clonotype was observed a few times. The chain carries TRBV20-1 and TRBJ2-7, with TRBD2 matching 10 bases. Germline trimming cut 0 bases from V and 3 bases from J; bases unmatched to any gene: 14. CDR3 length equals 18 residues. Germline CDR1 is DFQATT and CDR2 is SNEGSKA (reference sequence). CDR3 sequence: CSARDRRASGSLNYEQYF. In DNA form, the CDR3 reads TGCAGTGCTAGAGATCGGAGGGCTAGCGGGAGCCTAAACTACGAGCAGTACTTC.

This clonotype has only a few counts. V and J are TRBV27 and TRBJ1-1; no clear D gene. Trimming stripped 0 bases from V and 11 bases from J, with 13 bases between. CDR3 length: 13 residues. Germline-derived CDR1 and CDR2 are MNHEY and SMNVEV (reference sequence). CDR3 sequence: CASSLSDGSRAFF. CDR3 nucleotide sequence: TGTGCCAGCAGTTTATCGGACGGGTCTCGTGCTTTCTTT.

CDR3 DNA: TGTGCCAGTAGTCAAAATGCCAGGGTCGAAAAAGAGACCCAGTACTTC. Its translation is CASSQNARVEKETQYF. This chain connects TRBV19 to TRBJ2-5; possibly TRBD1 for D (5 bases). The CDR3 sequence is 16 residues long. The germline V and J ends were trimmed by 5 bases and 3 bases, with 19 bases remaining between them. CDR1 is LNHDA and CDR2 is SQIVND in the germline V gene (reference sequence).

The chain carries TRBV12-3 or TRBV12-4 and TRBJ2-2; possibly TRBD2 for D (6 bases). The CDR3 has 16 amino acids. The V gene lost 1 base and the J gene lost 7 bases, with 16 bases spanning the gap. The CDR3 reads CASSLVGGINGGELFF. CDR3 nucleotides: TGTGCCAGCAGTTTAGTTGGGGGGATAAACGGCGGGGAGCTGTTTTTT.

The table lists this clonotype with a few counts. This chain joins TRBV7-3 and TRBJ2-2; D is ambiguous. The CDR3 runs to 13 residues. Deletions cut 4 bases from V and 5 bases from J, with 8 bases between. The germline CDR1 and CDR2 sequences are SGHTA and FQGTGA. As DNA, the CDR3 is TGTGCCAGCAGCTCCACTATGACCGGGGAGCTGTTTTTT. It codes for CASSSTMTGELFF.

This chain uses TRBV18 with TRBJ1-5, with D tentatively TRBD1 (6 bases). CDR3 length: 18 amino acids. The germline CDR1 and CDR2 sequences are KGHSH and LQKENI. Deletions cut 3 bases from V and 3 bases from J, with 21 bases between. CDR3 sequence (DNA): TGTGCCAGCTCACCCTCCGCGAGGGACAACCAGGACAATCAGCCCCAGCATTTT. Translated: CASSPSARDNQDNQPQHF.

V gene TRBV7-9 combines with J gene TRBJ2-7, with D tentatively TRBD1 or TRBD2 (5 bases each). V lost 2 bases and J 7 bases, leaving 18 bases between the germline ends. Germline values: CDR1 SEHNR, CDR2 FQNEAQ (reference sequence). The CDR3 is 15 residues long. CDR3: CASSLRGGPEGEQYF. Here the CDR3 DNA reads TGTGCCAGCAGCTTACGAGGCGGCCCCGAGGGGGAGCAGTACTTC.

The table lists this clonotype with a few counts. V and J are TRBV5-4 and TRBJ1-1, with D hard to call. V was trimmed by 8 bases and J by 6 bases, leaving 23 bases between them. This CDR3 has 15 amino acids. Germline assignment: CDR1 SGHNT and CDR2 YYREEE (reference sequence). The CDR3 is CASTTKNGLRAEAFF. The DNA for the CDR3 is TGTGCCAGTACTACAAAAAACGGGCTTAGGGCTGAAGCTTTCTTT. Full variable domain (outside the CDR3, taken from reference TRBV5-4 and TRBJ1-1): ETGVTQSPTHLIKTRGQQVTLRCSSQSGHNTVSWYQQALGQGPQFIFQYYREEENGRGNFPPRFSGLQFPNYSSELNVNALELDDSALYLCASTTKNGLRAEAFFGQGTRLTVV.

The chain has TRBV29-1 and TRBJ2-7; D gene unclear. This CDR3 spans 11 amino acids. From germline, CDR1 is SQVTM and CDR2 ANQGSEA. V was pared by 4 bases and J by 2 bases, with 6 bases between. The CDR3 bases are TGCAGCGTTGTCTTCGCCTACGAGCAGTACTTC. It specifies CSVVFAYEQYF.

This clonotype showed up just a few times. The gene calls are TRBV5-6 and TRBJ2-5; D remains ambiguous. Germline V gives CDR1 SGHDT, CDR2 YYEEEE. The CDR3 spans 11 residues. Trimming took 4 bases from V and 11 from J, leaving 12 bases between them. Here the CDR3 reads CASSDIESQYF. Here the CDR3 DNA reads TGTGCCAGCAGCGACATCGAGTCTCAGTACTTC.

In this sample, this clonotype turned up a few times. The chain has TRBV5-1 and TRBJ2-2; 9 nucleotides match TRBD1. Unmatched junction bases numbered 9, after V lost 2 bases and J lost 4 bases. CDR1 is SGHRS and CDR2 is YFSETQ in the germline V gene. The CDR3 has 17 amino acids. CDR3 nucleotides: TGCGCCAGCAGCTTATCCGGGACAGGGTCTGGCACCGGGGAGCTGTTTTTT. Protein: CASSLSGTGSGTGELFF.

This clonotype was counted between two and nine times. The chain joins TRBV12-3 or TRBV12-4 to TRBJ2-7; the match to TRBD1 covers 8 bases. This CDR3 comprises 17 residues. The junction had 12 bases not matched to a gene; V was cut back by 0 bases and J by 5 bases. In DNA, the CDR3 is TGTGCCAGCAGTTTAGCGGTCGGCCGACAGGGGAGGAACGAGCAGTACTTC. Protein product: CASSLAVGRQGRNEQYF.

The rearrangement joins TRBV24-1 to TRBJ1-1, with 8 bases that match TRBD1. The CDR3 totals 13 residues. Germline lookup yields CDR1 KGHDR and CDR2 SFDVKD. V lost 4 bases to trimming and J lost 10 bases; unmatched junction nucleotides: 7. In DNA form, the CDR3 reads TGTGCCACCAGTGACAAAGGACAGGGAGGAGCTTTCTTT. Its protein is CATSDKGQGGAFF.

This clonotype has just a few counts. The genes are TRBV5-4 and TRBJ2-3; 8 bases align to TRBD2. This CDR3 has 16 residues. J was trimmed by 5 bases and V by 0 bases; bases with no gene match: 8. Per germline, CDR1 SGHNT and CDR2 YYREEE (reference sequence). The CDR3 sequence is CASSLGTSRLGDTQYF. In nucleotides, the CDR3 is TGTGCCAGCAGCTTGGGGACTAGCCGGCTGGGAGATACGCAGTATTTT.

The gene calls are TRBV5-1 and TRBJ1-4; D possibly corresponds to TRBD1 (5 bases). Looked up from germline, CDR1 is SGHRS and CDR2 is YFSETQ. There are 14 residues in the CDR3. Trimming took off 1 base at V and 8 bases at J, with 12 bases between the two ends. The CDR3 nucleotides read TGCGCCAGCAGCTTGTTAGGGACGGCAGAAAAACTGTTTTTT. The encoded protein is CASSLLGTAEKLFF.

The chain couples TRBV28 to TRBJ2-2; D is perhaps TRBD2 (5 bases). CDR1 and CDR2 from the germline V gene are MDHEN and SYDVKM. V was pared by 1 base and J by 5 bases, with 17 bases between. This CDR3 has 17 residues. In DNA form, the CDR3 reads TGTGCCAGCAGTTTATTTGGGAGTCTGATGGGGACCGGGGAGCTGTTTTTT. Amino acid sequence: CASSLFGSLMGTGELFF.

Ten or more counts support this clonotype. The chain joins TRBV29-1 to TRBJ2-1; 12 bases are a match to TRBD2. With 8 bases clipped from V and 9 bases from J, the junction kept 8 bases outside the gene matches. The CDR3 runs 13 residues. CDR1 SQVTM and CDR2 ANQGSEA come from the germline V gene. The CDR3 loop reads CSTRLAGEGEQFF. In DNA, the CDR3 is TGCAGCACCCGACTAGCGGGAGAGGGTGAGCAGTTCTTC.

In its sample, this clonotype was seen a few times. The V call is TRBV28, the J call TRBJ2-1; no clear D gene. The germline V and J ends were trimmed by 4 bases and 6 bases, with 7 bases remaining between them. Per the germline V gene, CDR1 is MDHEN and CDR2 is SYDVKM. CDR3 length: 12 residues. CDR3 DNA: TGTGCCAGCAGTTCCGGTAGCAATGAGCAGTTCTTC. Its protein is CASSSGSNEQFF.

There are many counts of this clonotype. J is TRBJ2-1 and V is TRBV4-2; 13 bases align to TRBD2. The germline gives CDR1 LGHNA, CDR2 YNFKEQ. V lost 4 bases to trimming and J lost 2 bases; unmatched junction nucleotides: 5. The CDR3 sequence is 17 residues long. The CDR3 DNA reads TGTGCCAGCAGCCCAACTAGCGGGAGGGCCACCTACAATGAGCAGTTCTTC. Translating gives CASSPTSGRATYNEQFF.

There are many counts of this clonotype. V and J are TRBV12-3 or TRBV12-4 and TRBJ2-1; D remains unclear. Deletions cut 6 bases from V and 6 bases from J, with 15 bases between. The CDR3 loop spans 14 amino acids. This CDR3 reads CASSTANPPNEQFF. As DNA, the CDR3 is TGTGCCAGCAGCACAGCAAACCCCCCCAATGAGCAGTTCTTC.

The V call is TRBV20-1, the J call TRBJ2-5; D could derive from TRBD1 or TRBD2 (7 bases each). This CDR3 comprises 15 residues. CDR1 is DFQATT and CDR2 is SNEGSKA in the germline V gene (reference sequence). The V end was cut by 0 bases, the J end by 1 base, with 12 bases between. CDR3 loop: CSARDGRDSQETQYF. In nucleotides, the CDR3 is TGCAGTGCTAGAGATGGGAGGGACAGCCAAGAGACCCAGTACTTC.

Only a few counts were recorded for this clonotype. The rearrangement uses TRBV15 and TRBJ2-7; 10 nucleotides line up with TRBD2. This CDR3 region has 15 residues. The germline CDR1 and CDR2 sequences are LNHNV and YYDKDF (reference sequence). V lost 5 bases and J lost 7; bases outside the gene matches: 11. The CDR3 protein is CATSSPSGRVGEQYF. The CDR3, as DNA: TGTGCCACCAGCTCTCCAAGCGGGAGGGTTGGAGAGCAGTACTTC.

The CDR3 bases are TGTGCCAGCTCACCGAAATTCGAAAGGAACCAGCCCCAGCATTTT. Its protein is CASSPKFERNQPQHF. This chain joins TRBV18 and TRBJ1-5; the D is unclear. Germline CDR1 KGHSH, CDR2 LQKENI. The CDR3 totals 15 residues. The V end lost 3 bases, the J end lost 7 bases, and 16 bases lay between the germline ends.

The chain couples TRBV2 to TRBJ2-1; D possibly corresponds to TRBD1 (6 bases). Between the trimmed V and J ends, which lost 4 bases and 4 bases, there was a span of 14 bases. This CDR3 is built from 15 residues. CDR1 is SNHLY, CDR2 FYNNEI, per germline. The CDR3 protein is CASSVNRVSYNEQFF. Written as DNA, the CDR3 is TGTGCCAGCAGTGTTAACAGGGTTAGTTACAATGAGCAGTTCTTC.

The chain combines TRBV30 with TRBJ2-7; D remains ambiguous. Germline CDR1 reads GTSNPN; CDR2 reads SVGIG (reference sequence). The V end lost 0 bases, the J end lost 3 bases, and 6 bases lay between the germline ends. The CDR3 is 12 amino acids. The CDR3 coding sequence is TGTGCCTGGAGTGTTAGCAGCTACGAGCAGTACTTC. It encodes CAWSVSSYEQYF.